This entry lists 30 T cell receptor beta chains sequenced from one sample in a study of T cells after posttransplantation cyclophosphamide. The protocol was immunoSEQ multiplex PCR, while the TCRdb copy is restricted to in-frame clones and leaves out a portion. The sample holds fewer than 40,000 clones, and no clone turns up only once. Sequencing was done on a sample of PBMCs. These receptors originate from a woman aged 45-65 years in good health and a related stem cell transplant donor.

Many counts were recorded for this clone. J is TRBJ2-7 and V is TRBV12-3 or TRBV12-4; TRBD2 aligns across 7 bases. This CDR3 is built from 17 residues. V dropped 5 bases and J dropped 8; count of bases not matched to a gene: 21. CDR3 sequence reads: CASSPTFLTGTKYKQYF. The CDR3 DNA follows: TGTGCCAGCAGTCCCACCTTCTTAACCGGGACTAAGTATAAGCAGTACTTC.

This clone was picked up a small number of times. The V call is TRBV20-1, the J call TRBJ2-7; TRBD1 is a possible D gene (5 bases). The CDR3 has 11 amino acids. Per the germline V gene, CDR1 is DFQATT and CDR2 is SNEGSKA (reference sequence). Trimming cost V 3 bases and J 6 bases, with 9 bases left between them. CDR3 nucleotide sequence: TGCAGTGCTAGCAGGGTTAGCGAGCAGTACTTC. This gives the protein CSASRVSEQYF.

V usage is TRBV29-1 and J usage is TRBJ1-2; 7 positions agree with TRBD1. Trimming took 8 bases from V and 3 from J; bases not matched to a gene: 3. CDR3 length equals 11 residues. The germline V gene has CDR1 SQVTM and CDR2 ANQGSEA. CDR3 coding DNA: TGCAGCCTTGGGACAGACTATGGCTACACCTTC. Protein: CSLGTDYGYTF.

This clone was counted many times. The chain links TRBV6-1 to TRBJ2-7; maybe TRBD2 (5 bases). V shed 0 bases and J shed 3 bases, with 12 bases lying between them. Per germline, CDR1 MNHNS and CDR2 SASEGT. The CDR3 sequence is 15 residues long. CDR3 nucleotides: TGTGCCAGCAGTGAAGCAAGGACTTTACTCTACGAGCAGTACTTC. As protein: CASSEARTLLYEQYF.

Ten or more counts support this clone. CDR3 bases: TGTGCCAGCAGCGTAGATCCAGGGATTACTGAAGCTTTCTTT. Protein sequence: CASSVDPGITEAFF. The chain couples TRBV9 to TRBJ1-1; D might be TRBD1 (5 bases). Between the trimmed V and J ends, which lost 0 bases and 5 bases, there was a span of 11 bases. CDR1 is SGDLS, CDR2 YYNGEE, per germline. The CDR3 spans 14 residues.

This clone came up a few times. V is TRBV27 and J is TRBJ2-3; D unclear. Trimming cost V 3 bases and J 2 bases, with 12 bases left between them. CDR3 length: 15 residues. Germline CDR1 is MNHEY and CDR2 is SMNVEV (reference sequence). CDR3 region: CASSFTKRVTDTQYF. In nucleotides, the CDR3 is TGTGCCAGCAGTTTTACGAAAAGGGTCACAGATACGCAGTATTTT.

This clone has at least ten counts. This chain joins TRBV4-2 and TRBJ2-1; D remains unclear. Germline V gene lookup returns CDR1 LGHNA and CDR2 YNFKEQ. CDR3 length equals 15 residues. Trimming shortened V by 0 bases and J by 6 bases, and 12 bases separated the two germline ends. The chain's CDR3 is CASSQEVLVRNEQFF. CDR3 sequence (DNA): TGTGCCAGCAGCCAAGAGGTTTTAGTCCGCAATGAGCAGTTCTTC.

This clone was observed many times. The J gene is TRBJ2-3, the V gene TRBV5-4; D may be TRBD1 (6 bases). The CDR3 extends over 14 amino acids. The V end was cut by 1 base, the J end by 0 bases, with 6 bases between. CDR1 and CDR2 (germline): SGHNT, YYREEE (reference sequence). The CDR3 region is CASSLQGSTDTQYF. CDR3 nucleotides: TGTGCCAGCAGCTTGCAGGGGAGCACAGATACGCAGTATTTT. Drawing the rest from reference TRBV5-4 and TRBJ2-3, the complete variable domain is ETGVTQSPTHLIKTRGQQVTLRCSSQSGHNTVSWYQQALGQGPQFIFQYYREEENGRGNFPPRFSGLQFPNYSSELNVNALELDDSALYLCASSLQGSTDTQYFGPGTRLTVL.

This clone was detected only a few times. CDR3 DNA sequence: TGTGCCAGCAGTCGAGACAGGGGAATCGAGCAGTACTTC. It codes for CASSRDRGIEQYF. The genes are TRBV12-3 or TRBV12-4 and TRBJ2-7; TRBD1 agrees at 8 bases. V lost 5 bases to trimming and J lost 6 bases; unmatched junction nucleotides: 6. This CDR3 is built from 13 residues.

This clone was observed many times. CDR3 sequence (DNA): TGTGCCAGCAGCCTACGGACAGCGTACAATGAGCAGTTCTTC. Protein: CASSLRTAYNEQFF. This chain connects TRBV7-8 to TRBJ2-1; a weak D match, TRBD1 (6 bases). The CDR3 runs to 14 residues. Germline V gene sequence: CDR1 SGHVS, CDR2 FQNEAQ. Trimming pared 5 bases from V and 4 bases from J, leaving 12 bases between.

With respect to this clone: At one end the junction does not follow the germline gene, possibly because of a read error. The V gene is TRBV6-2 or TRBV6-3, the J gene TRBJ2-5; TRBD2 matches at 11 bases. Germline V lookup: CDR1 MNHEY, CDR2 SVGEGT. The CDR3 covers 17 residues. The CDR3 loop reads CASTYWRGTSGKETQYF. The CDR3 nucleotides read TGTGCCAGCACTTACTGGCGAGGGACTAGCGGTAAAGAGACCCAGTACTTC.

The genes are TRBV15 and TRBJ1-2, with a tentative D call TRBD1 (5 bases). V was pared by 3 bases and J by 1 base, with 12 bases between. Looked up from germline, CDR1 is LNHNV and CDR2 is YYDKDF (reference sequence). CDR3 size: 15 residues. CDR3 sequence: CATSRTRDSNYGYTF. CDR3 nucleotide sequence: TGTGCCACCAGCAGGACCCGAGACAGTAACTATGGCTACACCTTC. Full variable domain (remainder filled in from reference TRBV15 and TRBJ1-2): DAMVIQNPRYQVTQFGKPVTLSCSQTLNHNVMYWYQQKSSQAPKLLFHYYDKDFNNEADTPDNFQSRRPNTSFCFLDIRSPGLGDTAMYLCATSRTRDSNYGYTFGSGTRLTVV.

Ten or more counts support this clone. The chain links TRBV28 to TRBJ1-2; D might be TRBD1 (6 bases). The length of the CDR3 is 15 residues. The germline V gene has CDR1 MDHEN and CDR2 SYDVKM. V was trimmed by 3 bases and J by 4 bases, leaving 15 bases between them. The CDR3 region is CASSLWRRGAYGYTF. The CDR3 DNA sequence: TGTGCCAGCAGTTTGTGGCGCAGGGGAGCCTATGGCTACACCTTC.

CDR3 loop: CSAPRGYGYTF. The CDR3 nucleotides read TGCAGTGCTCCACGGGGCTATGGCTACACCTTC. This chain connects TRBV20-1 to TRBJ1-2; D remains ambiguous. This CDR3 spans 11 amino acids. Germline V gene data show CDR1 as DFQATT and CDR2 as SNEGSKA (reference sequence). The germline V and J ends were trimmed by 5 bases and 4 bases, with 8 bases remaining between them.

The table lists this clone with many counts. V and J are TRBV11-3 and TRBJ2-7; the D is unclear. Per germline, CDR1 SGHNT and CDR2 YENEEA. This CDR3 spans 13 amino acids. V shed 1 base and J shed 2 bases, with 6 bases lying between them. CDR3 region: CASSLGAPYEQYF. For the CDR3, the DNA is TGTGCCAGCAGCTTAGGGGCGCCCTACGAGCAGTACTTC.

This clone was seen repeatedly, ten times or more. The J gene is TRBJ2-1, the V gene TRBV7-2; TRBD2 matches 8 bases. Germline lookup yields CDR1 SGHTA and CDR2 FQGNSA. This CDR3 has 16 amino acids. J gave up 4 bases and V 2 bases, and 7 bases lay outside the gene matches. CDR3 in amino acids: CASSLISSGWYNEQFF. In DNA form, the CDR3 reads TGTGCCAGCAGCTTAATCTCTAGCGGGTGGTACAATGAGCAGTTCTTC.

In its sample, this clone was seen many times. The rearrangement links TRBV20-1 to TRBJ1-1; no clear D. Trimming stripped 3 bases from V and 5 bases from J, with 7 bases between. This CDR3 has 11 residues. Germline assignment: CDR1 DFQATT and CDR2 SNEGSKA (reference sequence). The chain's CDR3 is CSASQGTEAFF. Written as DNA, the CDR3 is TGCAGTGCTAGTCAAGGGACTGAAGCTTTCTTT.

This clone was observed at least ten times. V usage is TRBV7-3 and J usage is TRBJ1-1; D is ambiguous. CDR3 length equals 13 residues. The germline V gene encodes CDR1 SGHTA and CDR2 FQGTGA. Trimming pared 6 bases from V and 2 bases from J, leaving 10 bases between. CDR3 DNA sequence: TGTGCCAGCAGTCGCTCAGTAAACACTGAAGCTTTCTTT. This gives the protein CASSRSVNTEAFF.

This clone has at least ten counts. The J gene is TRBJ1-5, the V gene TRBV5-1; D is perhaps TRBD1 (6 bases). Germline V gene sequence: CDR1 SGHRS, CDR2 YFSETQ. The CDR3 has 15 amino acids. V was clipped by 4 bases and J by 6 bases, with 17 bases between them. This CDR3 is CASSPVSGVVQPQHF. CDR3 sequence (DNA): TGCGCCAGCAGCCCGGTCTCAGGGGTTGTTCAGCCCCAGCATTTT.

This clone was seen ten or more times. V is TRBV9 and J is TRBJ2-1; no definite D call. This CDR3 has 12 residues. V shed 3 bases and J shed 8 bases, with 9 bases lying between them. Germline CDR1 SGDLS, CDR2 YYNGEE. CDR3 sequence: CASSGSRDEQFF. In DNA, the CDR3 is TGTGCCAGCAGCGGTAGTAGGGATGAGCAGTTCTTC.

In its sample, this clone was seen many times. The CDR3 region has the DNA TGTGCCAGCACCCCGGGGAGAGTCACTAACTATGGCTACACCTTC. Protein: CASTPGRVTNYGYTF. The chain employs TRBV5-4 and TRBJ1-2; D is uncertain. The ends were cut back, 6 bases at V and 0 bases at J, with 15 bases in the middle. The CDR3 totals 15 residues. Germline assignment: CDR1 SGHNT and CDR2 YYREEE (reference sequence).

At least ten counts were recorded for this clone. This chain joins TRBV7-9 and TRBJ1-1, with 10 bases matching TRBD1. The length of the CDR3 is 16 residues. Germline lookup yields CDR1 SEHNR and CDR2 FQNEAQ (reference sequence). After removal of 5 bases from V and 3 bases from J, the junction contained 9 bases not matched to a gene. In nucleotides, the CDR3 is TGTGCCAGCAGCCCGACAGGGGGCAATGAGGACACTGAAGCTTTCTTT. Amino acid sequence: CASSPTGGNEDTEAFF.

This clone showed up many times. The chain joins TRBV30 to TRBJ1-3; D not certain. V was trimmed by 2 bases and J by 0 bases, leaving 5 bases between them. The CDR3 has 13 amino acids. The germline V gene encodes CDR1 GTSNPN and CDR2 SVGIG (reference sequence). CDR3 amino acids: CAWSRLSGNTIYF. In DNA, the CDR3 is TGTGCCTGGAGTCGACTCTCTGGAAACACCATATATTTT.

The sample holds many counts of this clone. This chain joins TRBV7-9 and TRBJ2-1; 8 positions agree with TRBD2. This CDR3 spans 10 amino acids. CDR1 is SEHNR and CDR2 is FQNEAQ in the germline V gene (reference sequence). The J segment lost 14 bases and the V segment lost 5 bases, leaving 2 bases of the junction unmatched. The chain's CDR3 is CASSGTREFF. DNA of the CDR3: TGTGCCAGCAGCGGGACTAGAGAGTTCTTC.

This clone appeared a few times. The rearrangement links TRBV6-1 to TRBJ2-1; 11 positions agree with TRBD2. Germline trimming cut 3 bases from V and 2 bases from J; bases unmatched to any gene: 3. The CDR3 loop spans 16 amino acids. CDR1 is MNHNS and CDR2 is SASEGT in the germline V gene. The CDR3 loop reads CASSDSGRAPYNEQFF. The CDR3 DNA sequence: TGTGCCAGCAGTGATAGCGGGAGGGCCCCCTACAATGAGCAGTTCTTC.

Ten or more counts support this clone. This chain joins TRBV7-7 and TRBJ2-3, with 8 positions matching TRBD2. Germline loops: CDR1 SSHAT, CDR2 FNYEAQ (reference sequence). This CDR3 has 15 amino acids. Trimming removed 4 bases from V and 1 base from J; junction bases left unmatched: 4. CDR3 protein: CASSSGLGGTDTQYF. The CDR3 DNA reads TGTGCCAGCAGCTCGGGACTAGGGGGCACAGATACGCAGTATTTT.

This clone was picked up many times. The rearrangement uses TRBV24-1 and TRBJ2-1, with 14 bases that match TRBD2. The junction had 15 bases not matched to a gene; V was cut back by 7 bases and J by 2 bases. CDR1 is KGHDR, CDR2 SFDVKD, per germline. CDR3 size: 20 residues. CDR3 loop: CATSTPGTSGSERTYNEQFF. CDR3 nucleotides: TGTGCCACCAGCACACCCGGGACTAGCGGGAGCGAACGGACCTACAATGAGCAGTTCTTC.

This clone was counted ten times or more. The chain joins TRBV4-2 to TRBJ2-1, with a tentative D call TRBD2 (5 bases). The CDR3 covers 16 residues. CDR1 is LGHNA, CDR2 YNFKEQ, per germline. Trimming took off 1 base at V and 6 bases at J, with 16 bases between the two ends. DNA of the CDR3: TGTGCCAGCAGCCAAGTATTCCAGCGGCTTACCAATGAGCAGTTCTTC. This translates into CASSQVFQRLTNEQFF.

In this sample, this clone turned up many times. The CDR3 region has the DNA TGTGCCATCTCTCAGGGAAGTAATGAAAAACTGTTTTTT. Residues: CAISQGSNEKLFF. This chain connects TRBV10-3 to TRBJ1-4; a possible D gene is TRBD1 (5 bases). The CDR3 has 13 amino acids. The germline V gene has CDR1 ENHRY and CDR2 SYGVKD. V lost 8 bases and J 4 bases, leaving 11 bases between the germline ends.

This clone appeared many times. The rearrangement links TRBV7-3 to TRBJ1-1, with D uncertain. CDR3 length: 13 residues. The germline gives CDR1 SGHTA, CDR2 FQGTGA. Trimming left V 7 bases short and J 1 base short, with 10 bases between. Written as DNA, the CDR3 is TGTGCCAGCATGGAGGGCCCGAACACTGAAGCTTTCTTT. Its protein product is CASMEGPNTEAFF.